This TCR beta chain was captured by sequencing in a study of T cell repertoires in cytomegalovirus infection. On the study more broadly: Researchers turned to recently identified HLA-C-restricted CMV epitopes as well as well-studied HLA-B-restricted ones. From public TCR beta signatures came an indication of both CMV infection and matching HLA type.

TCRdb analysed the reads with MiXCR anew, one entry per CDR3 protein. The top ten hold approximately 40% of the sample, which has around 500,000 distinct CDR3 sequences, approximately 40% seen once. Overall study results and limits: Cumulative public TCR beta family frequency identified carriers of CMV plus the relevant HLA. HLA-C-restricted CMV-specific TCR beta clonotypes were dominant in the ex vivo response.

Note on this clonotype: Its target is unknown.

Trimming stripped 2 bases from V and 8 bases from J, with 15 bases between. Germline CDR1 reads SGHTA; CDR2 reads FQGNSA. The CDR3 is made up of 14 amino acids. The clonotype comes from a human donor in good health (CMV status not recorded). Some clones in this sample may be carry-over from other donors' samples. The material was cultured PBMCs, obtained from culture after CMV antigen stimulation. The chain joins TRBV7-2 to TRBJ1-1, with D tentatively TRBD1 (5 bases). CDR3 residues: CASSLRVGGPEAFF. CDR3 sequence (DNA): TGTGCCAGCAGCTTAAGAGTCGGGGGACCAGAAGCTTTCTTT.